The 26 T cell receptor beta chains below were found in one sample sequenced in a study of T cell responses to AZD1222 COVID-19 vaccine. Repertoires were generated with immunoSEQ multiplex PCR, while TCRdb's copy carries only in-frame clones and drops some. This sample carries about 130,000 clones, more than 85% of them seen once, and the ten largest clones take approximately 1.6%. The sequenced sample was peripheral blood, obtained on day 0 of AZD1222 vaccination. The receptor source for this set is an adult in good health.

V gene TRBV30 combines with J gene TRBJ1-2; weak D call: TRBD1 (6 bases). This CDR3 has 15 residues. CDR1 is GTSNPN and CDR2 is SVGIG in the germline V gene (reference sequence). V lost 1 base and J lost 0, with 12 bases in between. The CDR3 protein is CAWSGAGAANYGYTF. The CDR3 nucleotides are TGTGCCTGGAGTGGGGCAGGGGCAGCTAACTATGGCTACACCTTC. Filled out from reference TRBV30 and TRBJ1-2, the complete variable domain reads SQTIHQWPATLVQPVGSPLSLECTVEGTSNPNLYWYRQAAGRGLQLLFYSVGIGQISSEVPQNLSASRPQDRQFILSSKKLLLSDSGFYLCAWSGAGAANYGYTFGSGTRLTVV.

This chain connects TRBV28 to TRBJ1-6; maybe TRBD1 (6 bases). The CDR3 runs to 15 residues. The germline V and J ends were trimmed by 3 bases and 10 bases, with 16 bases remaining between them. Per the germline V gene, CDR1 is MDHEN and CDR2 is SYDVKM. CDR3: CASSFPGDEVSPLHF. CDR3 nucleotide sequence: TGTGCCAGCAGTTTTCCAGGGGATGAGGTGTCACCCCTCCACTTT.

This clone was detected once. The V gene is TRBV19, the J gene TRBJ1-1, with TRBD1 matching 8 bases. The V gene end was trimmed by 1 base and the J gene end by 6 bases; junction bases not matched to a gene: 7. Germline loops: CDR1 LNHDA, CDR2 SQIVND (reference sequence). CDR3 length: 15 amino acids. CDR3 coding DNA: TGTGCCAGTAGTATAGCGGGCAGGGGGCTAGCTGAAGCTTTCTTT. Protein product: CASSIAGRGLAEAFF.

The V gene is TRBV29-1, the J gene TRBJ1-5, with TRBD1 identical over 9 bases. This CDR3 is built from 13 residues. The junction had 6 bases not matched to a gene; V was cut back by 6 bases and J by 6 bases. The germline CDR1 and CDR2 sequences are SQVTM and ANQGSEA. The CDR3: CSVLGQGGQPQHF. CDR3 DNA: TGCAGCGTCTTGGGACAGGGAGGTCAGCCCCAGCATTTT.

V is TRBV3-1 (or the pseudogene TRBV3-2) and J is TRBJ2-7; no firm D call. Trimming left V 4 bases short and J 9 bases short, with 13 bases between. The germline CDR1 and CDR2 sequences are LGHDT and YNNKEL (reference sequence). This CDR3 is built from 12 residues. CDR3 in amino acids: CASSRPKGPQYF. The CDR3 coding sequence is TGTGCCAGCAGCCGCCCCAAGGGCCCGCAGTACTTC.

V is TRBV19 and J is TRBJ2-1, with 7 bases fitting TRBD2. CDR3 length equals 16 residues. Germline-derived CDR1 and CDR2 are LNHDA and SQIVND (reference sequence). V was clipped by 5 bases and J by 0 bases; unmatched bases: 7. The CDR3 nucleotides read TGTGCCAGTAGTGACCTAGCGGTAAGCTCCTACAATGAGCAGTTCTTC. This encodes CASSDLAVSSYNEQFF. Looking up the rest from reference TRBV19 and TRBJ2-1 gives the full variable domain: DGGITQSPKYLFRKEGQNVTLSCEQNLNHDAMYWYRQDPGQGLRLIYYSQIVNDFQKGDIAEGYSVSREKKESFPLTVTSAQKNPTAFYLCASSDLAVSSYNEQFFGPGTRLTVL.

About this clone itself: The final CDR3 position lacks the conserved phenylalanine or tryptophan, pointing to a likely read error. Because the CDR3's place on the DNA is in doubt, the DNA is left out and the CDR3 is given as listed by TCRdb. CDR3 sequence: CASSHISS. The chain joins TRBV7-9 to TRBJ1-2; TRBD1 is taken as the D call from the table, unchecked against the DNA. The CDR3 extends over 8 residues, inclusive of both ends. Germline-derived CDR1 and CDR2 are SEHNR and FQNEAQ (reference sequence).

DNA for the CDR3: TGTGCCAGCACTCTCGATCGGCCGGGGTCTTCAGATGGCTACACCTTC. Translating it yields CASTLDRPGSSDGYTF. The V and J genes are TRBV7-2 and TRBJ1-2; no definite D call. This CDR3 spans 16 amino acids. CDR1 and CDR2 from the germline V gene are SGHTA and FQGNSA. V was pared by 7 bases and J by 6 bases, with 24 bases between.

The chain has TRBV19 and TRBJ1-2; TRBD1 agrees at 7 bases. This CDR3 has 13 residues. Trimming removed 1 base from V and 8 bases from J; junction bases left unmatched: 4. Germline assignment: CDR1 LNHDA and CDR2 SQIVND (reference sequence). For the CDR3, the DNA is TGTGCCAGTAGTATAGGACAGGGTAGAGGCTACACCTTC. Its protein product is CASSIGQGRGYTF.

The chain is built from TRBV19 and TRBJ1-2; 8 bases are a match to TRBD1. From germline, CDR1 is LNHDA and CDR2 SQIVND (reference sequence). This CDR3 spans 15 amino acids. Trimming cost V 3 bases and J 4 bases; bases outside gene matches: 7. This CDR3 reads CASSIPPGQGYGYTF. Here the CDR3 DNA reads TGTGCCAGTAGTATCCCTCCAGGACAGGGCTATGGCTACACCTTC.

The chain uses TRBV7-8 and TRBJ1-4; TRBD1 matches at 8 bases. Trimming cost V 1 base and J 8 bases; bases outside gene matches: 6. CDR1 SGHVS and CDR2 FQNEAQ come from the germline V gene. This CDR3 contains 15 residues. The CDR3 reads CASSLDGQGGEKLFF. The CDR3 DNA follows: TGTGCCAGCAGCTTAGATGGACAGGGTGGGGAAAAACTGTTTTTT.

This clone came up a few times. The chain couples TRBV5-1 to TRBJ1-1; D gene ambiguous. CDR3 size: 12 residues. V was shortened by 0 bases and J by 4 bases, with 4 bases between the two germline ends. CDR1 is SGHRS, CDR2 YFSETQ, per germline. The CDR3 loop reads CASSLEGTEAFF. The CDR3 nucleotides read TGCGCCAGCAGCTTGGAGGGCACTGAAGCTTTCTTT.

V and J are TRBV6-5 and TRBJ1-1; 7 nucleotides align to TRBD1. V shed 6 bases, J shed 1 base, and the junction held 5 bases outside the gene matches. Germline V gene sequence: CDR1 MNHEY, CDR2 SVGAGI. This CDR3 comprises 14 residues. CDR3 nucleotide sequence: TGTGCCAGCAGAGGGACAGCACCGAACACTGAAGCTTTCTTT. Translating gives CASRGTAPNTEAFF.

V usage is TRBV3-1 (or the pseudogene TRBV3-2) and J usage is TRBJ2-1; unclear D gene. Per the germline V gene, CDR1 is LGHDT and CDR2 is YNNKEL (reference sequence). V lost 0 bases and J 12 bases, leaving 9 bases between the germline ends. The CDR3 consists of 12 residues. The CDR3 DNA reads as TGTGCCAGCAGCCAAGACGGCGTGGTGCAGTTCTTC. This sequence encodes CASSQDGVVQFF.

This clone was counted a single time. J is TRBJ1-1 and V is TRBV18; a possible D gene is TRBD1 (5 bases). V lost 3 bases to trimming and J lost 2 bases, with 13 bases between them. This CDR3 spans 15 amino acids. Per germline, CDR1 KGHSH and CDR2 LQKENI. CDR3 loop: CASSPSAQGNTEAFF. The CDR3 nucleotides are TGTGCCAGCTCACCGTCCGCGCAGGGAAACACTGAAGCTTTCTTT. The full variable domain, in which reference TRBV18 and TRBJ1-1 provide the parts outside the CDR3, is NAGVMQNPRHLVRRRGQEARLRCSPMKGHSHVYWYRQLPEEGLKFMVYLQKENIIDESGMPKERFSAEFPKEGPSILRIQQVVRGDSAAYFCASSPSAQGNTEAFFGQGTRLTVV.

V usage is TRBV5-5 and J usage is TRBJ1-2; 7 bases line up with TRBD1. V shed 3 bases, J shed 8 bases, and the junction held 7 bases outside the gene matches. The CDR3 sequence is 13 residues long. The germline V gene encodes CDR1 SGHKS and CDR2 YYEKEE (reference sequence). The CDR3 is CASSWDSQGGYTF. In DNA, the CDR3 is TGTGCCAGCAGCTGGGACAGCCAAGGCGGCTACACCTTC.

V gene TRBV9 combines with J gene TRBJ1-6; TRBD1 might be the D (6 bases). Germline values: CDR1 SGDLS, CDR2 YYNGEE. The CDR3 is made up of 16 amino acids. Between the trimmed V and J ends, which lost 3 bases and 6 bases, there was a span of 16 bases. CDR3 sequence reads: CASSANTGAFNSPLHF. The CDR3 bases are TGTGCCAGCAGCGCCAACACGGGGGCGTTTAATTCACCCCTCCACTTT.

CDR3 in amino acids: CASSVRGATKNIQYF. The CDR3 DNA reads as TGTGCCAGCAGCGTCAGGGGCGCGACCAAAAACATTCAGTACTTC. The chain carries TRBV2 and TRBJ2-4; tentatively, D is TRBD1 (6 bases). The V end was cut by 6 bases, the J end by 2 bases, with 14 bases between. Looked up from germline, CDR1 is SNHLY and CDR2 is FYNNEI. The CDR3 has 15 residues.

The chain combines TRBV30 with TRBJ2-1; no clear D. Germline lookup yields CDR1 GTSNPN and CDR2 SVGIG (reference sequence). The length of the CDR3 is 12 residues. Trimming cost V 5 bases and J 7 bases, with 12 bases left between them. Here the CDR3 reads CAWVPLGNEQFF. Here the CDR3 DNA reads TGTGCCTGGGTCCCTCTTGGAAATGAGCAGTTCTTC.

The chain recombines TRBV19 with TRBJ2-7; D perhaps matches TRBD1 (5 bases). The CDR3 is 12 amino acids. Trimming cost V 5 bases and J 6 bases, with 11 bases left between them. Looked up from germline, CDR1 is LNHDA and CDR2 is SQIVND (reference sequence). The CDR3 spells CASSQGSFEQYF. CDR3 DNA: TGTGCCAGTAGTCAGGGATCTTTCGAGCAGTACTTC.

The chain carries TRBV5-4 and TRBJ1-6; D gene ambiguous. Germline V gene sequence: CDR1 SGHNT, CDR2 YYREEE (reference sequence). The CDR3 has 12 amino acids. Trimming cost V 1 base and J 9 bases, with 5 bases left between them. The CDR3: CASSLLASPLHF. The CDR3, as DNA: TGTGCCAGCAGCTTGTTGGCTTCACCCCTCCACTTT.

The chain combines TRBV27 with TRBJ1-1; D is perhaps TRBD1 (5 bases). Germline values: CDR1 MNHEY, CDR2 SMNVEV (reference sequence). V lost 10 bases, J lost 6 bases, and 12 bases lay in between. CDR3 size: 11 residues. In DNA form, the CDR3 reads TGTGCCACCCATCGGGGCGCTGAAGCTTTCTTT. Translated, it gives CATHRGAEAFF.

The V call is TRBV4-3, the J call TRBJ2-3, with 12 bases aligning to TRBD2. The V segment lost 4 bases and the J segment 0 bases; nucleotides outside the gene matches: 5. The CDR3 spans 17 residues. Germline assignment: CDR1 LGHNA and CDR2 YSLEER. In DNA form, the CDR3 reads TGCGCCAGCAGCCTAGGACTAGCGGGGACTAGCACAGATACGCAGTATTTT. Protein: CASSLGLAGTSTDTQYF.

This sequence joins TRBV19 and TRBJ1-1; possibly TRBD1 for D (6 bases). The CDR3 contains 14 residues. Trimming shortened V by 6 bases and J by 4 bases, and 15 bases separated the two germline ends. Germline CDR1 and CDR2: LNHDA and SQIVND (reference sequence). CDR3 in DNA: TGTGCCAGTAGCCCTTCCACAGGGATCACTGAAGCTTTCTTT. This codes for CASSPSTGITEAFF.

This chain connects TRBV10-3 to TRBJ1-6, with D perhaps matching TRBD1 (5 bases). V lost 8 bases and J lost 12, with 14 bases in between. The CDR3 spans 12 residues. Germline V gene lookup returns CDR1 ENHRY and CDR2 SYGVKD. The CDR3 loop reads CAISDWGLPLHF. The CDR3 DNA reads as TGTGCCATCTCGGACTGGGGGTTACCCCTCCACTTT.

The chain carries TRBV9 and TRBJ2-3, with 10 nucleotides matching TRBD2. This CDR3 region has 16 residues. Germline assignment: CDR1 SGDLS and CDR2 YYNGEE. The V and J ends lost 5 bases and 2 bases, in that order; junction bases with no gene match: 8. The CDR3: CASSLSGRRYTDTQYF. For the CDR3, the DNA is TGTGCCAGCAGTCTTAGCGGGAGGCGTTACACAGATACGCAGTATTTT.